Listed below are T cell receptor beta chains from one sample, sequenced in a study of blood T cells in healthy people across ages. TCRdb recomputed calls from the 5' RACE reads with MiXCR, one row per CDR3 protein. The sample holds fewer than 1.5 million distinct CDR3 sequences, about 40% seen once. The sample taken for sequencing was blood. Receptors were obtained from a woman younger than 30 in good health. Each CDR3 is given with its conserved first and last residue.

CDR3aa | j_gene | v_gene
CSAPQVNSNQPQHF | TRBJ1-5 | TRBV20-1
CASRGAGTYNEQFF | TRBJ2-1 | TRBV6-2/TRBV6-3
CASSSGQEDWPQHF | TRBJ1-5 | TRBV7-9
CSALLDGYGYTF | TRBJ1-2 | TRBV29-1
CASRMGQDSTYGQYF | TRBJ2-4 | TRBV28
CASSPWTGAGTDTQYF | TRBJ2-3 | TRBV5-1
CSARIPGRYTEAFF | TRBJ1-1 | TRBV20-1
CSAPLTNTQYF | TRBJ2-3 | TRBV20-1
CASLTLAKNIQYF | TRBJ2-4 | TRBV5-1
CASSQAGQSTDTQYF | TRBJ2-3 | TRBV3-1
CSVEDPAVYNEQYF | - | TRBV29-1
CASGQNPAVGTEAFF | TRBJ1-1 | TRBV6-5
CASSRGDGAGELFF | TRBJ2-2 | TRBV12-3/TRBV12-4
CATSAYSGVETQYF | TRBJ2-5 | TRBV24-1
CASSLITTAMNTEAFF | TRBJ1-1 | TRBV7-9
CASTLSGASYNSPLHF | TRBJ1-6 | TRBV6-1
CASTSLDSKGVNSPLHF | TRBJ1-6 | TRBV27
CASSLEGTSGAHTQYF | TRBJ2-3 | TRBV7-2
CASSFGSQYQETQYF | TRBJ2-5 | TRBV27
CASSYGTGGYTF | TRBJ1-2 | TRBV6-6
CASSLTGDSQPQHF | TRBJ1-5 | TRBV12-3/TRBV12-4
CASTSKGGSPSGANVLTF | TRBJ2-6 | TRBV3-1
CASRKTGQNTEAFF | TRBJ1-1 | TRBV14
CASSRGGFAYEQYF | - | TRBV6-5
CASSPSRGGQETQYF | TRBJ2-5 | TRBV27
CAIRDGPAYGYTF | TRBJ1-2 | TRBV10-3
CASITDAGDTQYF | TRBJ2-3 | TRBV12-3/TRBV12-4
CSASWRGGNTQYF | TRBJ2-3 | TRBV20-1
CASSGGSPYEQYF | TRBJ2-7 | TRBV9
CSLRGASGSLDEQFF | TRBJ2-1 | TRBV29-1
CASSSGLAGLVSTDTQYF | TRBJ2-3 | TRBV9
CSVAGQGATNEKLFF | TRBJ1-4 | TRBV29-1
CASSYDRGNEKLFF | TRBJ1-4 | TRBV2
CASSYLRREETQYF | - | TRBV6-5
CASSYERTEYF | TRBJ2-3 | TRBV6-5
CASRLGDGYTF | TRBJ1-2 | TRBV6-2/TRBV6-3
CASTRLSYGYTF | TRBJ1-2 | TRBV12-3/TRBV12-4
CATAGGSTDTQYF | TRBJ2-3 | TRBV9
CASSLGLAERNEQFF | TRBJ2-1 | TRBV4-2
CSARRAPYEQYF | TRBJ2-7 | TRBV20-1
CASSGGLGANEQYF | TRBJ2-5 | TRBV6-5
CSALRLAGGYNEQYF | - | TRBV20-1
CATMHTGGNYGYTF | TRBJ1-2 | TRBV12-3/TRBV12-4
CASSWEYRGVQGYTF | TRBJ1-2 | TRBV6-5
CATSRDLGTGGFGGYTF | TRBJ1-2 | TRBV15
CASSYSRNPGELFF | TRBJ2-2 | TRBV6-5
CATRHLRGQTDTQYF | TRBJ2-3 | TRBV15
CASSLQVYSYEQYF | TRBJ2-7 | TRBV28
CASSFSRDIQYF | TRBJ2-4 | TRBV7-2
CSARATSGLQETQYF | TRBJ2-5 | TRBV20-1
CASSLHGTSGYEQYF | TRBJ2-7 | TRBV7-2
CASSAEGQGNEQFF | TRBJ2-1 | TRBV2
CSARDSLLGADTQYF | TRBJ2-3 | TRBV20-1
CASSQVGRGASYEQYF | TRBJ2-7 | TRBV4-1
CASSYSDRGPYEQYF | TRBJ2-7 | TRBV6-5
CASTRPSTDTQYF | TRBJ2-3 | TRBV28
CASSPPDWGNEQFF | TRBJ2-1 | TRBV7-2
CASNQGGAGNTIYF | TRBJ1-3 | TRBV7-2